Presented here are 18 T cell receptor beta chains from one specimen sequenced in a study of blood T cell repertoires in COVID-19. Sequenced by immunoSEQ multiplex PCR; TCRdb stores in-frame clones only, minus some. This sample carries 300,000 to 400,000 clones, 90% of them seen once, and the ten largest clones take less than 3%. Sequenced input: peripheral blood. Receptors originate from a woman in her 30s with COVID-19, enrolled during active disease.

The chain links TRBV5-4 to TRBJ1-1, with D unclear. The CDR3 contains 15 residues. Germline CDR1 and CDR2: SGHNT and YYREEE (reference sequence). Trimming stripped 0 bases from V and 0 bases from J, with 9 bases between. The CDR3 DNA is TGTGCCAGCAGCTTGGCGGGAGGAGTGAACACTGAAGCTTTCTTT. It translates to CASSLAGGVNTEAFF.

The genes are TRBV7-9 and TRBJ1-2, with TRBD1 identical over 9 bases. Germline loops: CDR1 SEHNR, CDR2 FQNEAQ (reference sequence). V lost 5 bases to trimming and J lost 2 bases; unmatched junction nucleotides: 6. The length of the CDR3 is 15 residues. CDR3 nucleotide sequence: TGTGCCAGCAGCGTAGGACAGGGGACGAACTATGGCTACACCTTC. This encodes CASSVGQGTNYGYTF.

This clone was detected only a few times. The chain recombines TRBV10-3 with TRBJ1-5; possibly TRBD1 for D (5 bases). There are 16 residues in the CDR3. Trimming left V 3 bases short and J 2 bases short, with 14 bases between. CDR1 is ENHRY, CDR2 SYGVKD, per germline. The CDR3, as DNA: TGTGCCATCAGTGACAGCGGGGCCACGGGCAATCAGCCCCAGCATTTT. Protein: CAISDSGATGNQPQHF.

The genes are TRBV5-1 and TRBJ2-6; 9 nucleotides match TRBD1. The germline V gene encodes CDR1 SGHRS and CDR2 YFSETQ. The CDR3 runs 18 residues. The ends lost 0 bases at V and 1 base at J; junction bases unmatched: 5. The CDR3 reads CASSLEGQGISGANVLTF. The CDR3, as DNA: TGCGCCAGCAGCTTGGAGGGACAGGGCATATCTGGGGCCAACGTCCTGACTTTC.

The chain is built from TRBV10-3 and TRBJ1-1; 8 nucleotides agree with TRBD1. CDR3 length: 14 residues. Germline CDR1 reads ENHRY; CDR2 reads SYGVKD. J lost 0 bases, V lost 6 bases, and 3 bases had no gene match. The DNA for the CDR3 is TGTGCCATCAGGGCGACAGGGGTGAACACTGAAGCTTTCTTT. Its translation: CAIRATGVNTEAFF.

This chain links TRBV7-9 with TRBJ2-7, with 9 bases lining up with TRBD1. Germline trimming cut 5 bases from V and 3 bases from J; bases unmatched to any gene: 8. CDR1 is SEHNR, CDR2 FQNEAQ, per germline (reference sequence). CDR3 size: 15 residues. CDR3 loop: CASSGSRDRVYEQYF. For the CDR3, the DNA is TGTGCCAGCAGCGGTTCCCGGGACAGGGTCTACGAGCAGTACTTC.

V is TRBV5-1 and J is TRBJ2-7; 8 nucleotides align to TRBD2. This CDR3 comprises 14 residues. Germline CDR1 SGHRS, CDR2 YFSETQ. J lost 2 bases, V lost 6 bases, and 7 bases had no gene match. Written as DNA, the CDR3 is TGCGCCAGCAATCGAGGTAGCGGGGCCTACGAGCAGTACTTC. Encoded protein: CASNRGSGAYEQYF.

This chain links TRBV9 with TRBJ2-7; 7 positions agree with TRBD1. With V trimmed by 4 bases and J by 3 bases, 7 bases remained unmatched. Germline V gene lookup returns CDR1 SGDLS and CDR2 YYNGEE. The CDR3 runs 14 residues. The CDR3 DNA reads TGTGCCAGCAGCCCCTCGGGACAGCTCTACGAGCAGTACTTC. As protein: CASSPSGQLYEQYF.

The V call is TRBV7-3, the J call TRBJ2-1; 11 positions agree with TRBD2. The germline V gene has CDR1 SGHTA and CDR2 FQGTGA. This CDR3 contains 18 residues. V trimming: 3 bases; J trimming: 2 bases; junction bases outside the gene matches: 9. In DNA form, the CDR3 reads TGTGCCAGCAGCTTTCCGCTAGCGGGAGGAAACCCCTACAATGAGCAGTTCTTC. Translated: CASSFPLAGGNPYNEQFF.

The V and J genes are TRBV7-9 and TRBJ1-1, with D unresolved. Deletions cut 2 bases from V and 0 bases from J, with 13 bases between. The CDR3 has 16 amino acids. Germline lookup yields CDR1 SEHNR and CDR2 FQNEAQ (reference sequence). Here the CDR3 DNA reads TGTGCCAGCAGCTTACGGGGAAGATCGATGAACACTGAAGCTTTCTTT. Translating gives CASSLRGRSMNTEAFF. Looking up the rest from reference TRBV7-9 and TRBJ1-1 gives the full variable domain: DTGVSQNPRHKITKRGQNVTFRCDPISEHNRLYWYRQTLGQGPEFLTYFQNEAQLEKSRLLSDRFSAERPKGSFSTLEIQRTEQGDSAMYLCASSLRGRSMNTEAFFGQGTRLTVV.

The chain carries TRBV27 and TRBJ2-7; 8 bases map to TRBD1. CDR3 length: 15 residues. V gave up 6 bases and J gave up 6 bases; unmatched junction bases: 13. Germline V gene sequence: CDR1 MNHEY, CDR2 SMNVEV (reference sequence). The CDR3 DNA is TGTGCCAGCAGCAATTGGGGGCAGGGGGCGTTCGAGCAGTACTTC. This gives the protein CASSNWGQGAFEQYF.

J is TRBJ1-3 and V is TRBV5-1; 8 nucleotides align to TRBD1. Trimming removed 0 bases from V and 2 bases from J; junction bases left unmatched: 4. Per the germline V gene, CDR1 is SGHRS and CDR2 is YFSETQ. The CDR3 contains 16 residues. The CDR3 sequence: CASSLAGGAAGNTIYF. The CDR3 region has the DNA TGCGCCAGCAGCTTGGCAGGGGGCGCGGCTGGAAACACCATATATTTT.

This CDR3 is CASSPSRDRANYGYTF. As DNA, the CDR3 is TGTGCCAGCAGCCCGAGCCGGGACAGGGCTAACTATGGCTACACCTTC. The V and J genes are TRBV6-4 and TRBJ1-2, with 9 bases that match TRBD1. The J segment lost 0 bases and the V segment lost 6 bases, leaving 8 bases of the junction unmatched. The germline V gene has CDR1 MRHNA and CDR2 SNTAGT. This CDR3 region has 16 residues.

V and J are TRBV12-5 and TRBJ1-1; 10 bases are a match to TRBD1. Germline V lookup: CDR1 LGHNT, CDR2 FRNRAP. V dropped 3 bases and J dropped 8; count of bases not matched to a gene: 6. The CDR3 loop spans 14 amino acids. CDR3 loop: CASGFGTGVAEAFF. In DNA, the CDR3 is TGTGCTAGTGGTTTTGGGACAGGGGTAGCAGAAGCTTTCTTT.

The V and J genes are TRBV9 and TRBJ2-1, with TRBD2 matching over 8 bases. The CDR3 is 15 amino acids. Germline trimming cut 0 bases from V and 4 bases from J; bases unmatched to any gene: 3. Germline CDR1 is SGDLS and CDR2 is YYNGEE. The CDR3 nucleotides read TGTGCCAGCAGCGTAGCCCCGGGGGGGTACAATGAGCAGTTCTTC. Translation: CASSVAPGGYNEQFF.

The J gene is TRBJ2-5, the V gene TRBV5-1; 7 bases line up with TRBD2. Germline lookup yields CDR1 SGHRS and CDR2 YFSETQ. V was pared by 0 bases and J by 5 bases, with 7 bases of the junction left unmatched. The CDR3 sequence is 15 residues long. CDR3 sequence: CASSLAPGGGETQYF. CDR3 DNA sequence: TGCGCCAGCAGCTTGGCTCCGGGAGGTGGGGAGACCCAGTACTTC.

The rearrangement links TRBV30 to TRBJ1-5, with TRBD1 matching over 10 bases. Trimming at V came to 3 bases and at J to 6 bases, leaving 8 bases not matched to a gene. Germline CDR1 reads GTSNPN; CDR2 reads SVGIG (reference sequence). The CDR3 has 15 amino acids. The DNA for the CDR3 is TGTGCCTGGAGCGCCGACAGGGGGCAATTTCAGCCCCAGCATTTT. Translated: CAWSADRGQFQPQHF.

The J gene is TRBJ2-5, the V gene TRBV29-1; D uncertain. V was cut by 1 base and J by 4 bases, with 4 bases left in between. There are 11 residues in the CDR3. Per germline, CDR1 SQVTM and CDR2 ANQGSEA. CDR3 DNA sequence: TGCAGCGTTGAAGCCCGAGAGACCCAGTACTTC. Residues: CSVEARETQYF. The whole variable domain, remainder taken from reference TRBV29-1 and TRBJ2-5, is SAVISQKPSRDICQRGTSLTIQCQVDSQVTMMFWYRQQPGQSLTLIATANQGSEATYESGFVIDKFPISRPNLTFSTLTVSNMSPEDSSIYLCSVEARETQYFGPGTRLLVL.